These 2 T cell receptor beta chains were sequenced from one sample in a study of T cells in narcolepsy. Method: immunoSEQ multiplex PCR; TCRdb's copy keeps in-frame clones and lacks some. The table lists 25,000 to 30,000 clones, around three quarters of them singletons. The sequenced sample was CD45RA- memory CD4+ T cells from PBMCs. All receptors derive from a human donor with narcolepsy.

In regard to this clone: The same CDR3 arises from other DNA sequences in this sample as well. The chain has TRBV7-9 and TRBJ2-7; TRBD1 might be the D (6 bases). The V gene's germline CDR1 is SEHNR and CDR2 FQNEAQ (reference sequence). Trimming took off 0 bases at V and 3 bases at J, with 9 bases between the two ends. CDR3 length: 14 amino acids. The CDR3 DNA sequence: TGTGCCAGCAGCTTAGCGGGACAAGTCTACGAGCAGTACTTC. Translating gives CASSLAGQVYEQYF. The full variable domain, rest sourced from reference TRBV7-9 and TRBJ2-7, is DTGVSQNPRHKITKRGQNVTFRCDPISEHNRLYWYRQTLGQGPEFLTYFQNEAQLEKSRLLSDRFSAERPKGSFSTLEIQRTEQGDSAMYLCASSLAGQVYEQYFGPGTRLTVT.

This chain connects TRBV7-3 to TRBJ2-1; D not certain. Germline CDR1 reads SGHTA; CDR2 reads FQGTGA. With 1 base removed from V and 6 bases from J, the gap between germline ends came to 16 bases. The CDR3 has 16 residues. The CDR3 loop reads CASSLSSDLLANEQFF. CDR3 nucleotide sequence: TGTGCCAGCAGCTTAAGTTCAGACCTCCTTGCCAATGAGCAGTTCTTC.